These 21 T cell receptor beta chains were sequenced from one sample in a study of CD8+CD57+ T cells in acquired aplastic anemia. Profiling of TCR beta VDJ combinations and CDR3 sequences used genomic DNA as template. One entry per CDR3 protein, called by TCRdb with MiXCR from the reads. The data show about 150,000 distinct CDR3 sequences, about half seen once. Patients sequenced had flow cytometry evidence of CD8+CD57+ cell expansion. Input material: sorted CD4+, CD8+, or CD8+CD57+ T cells (not recorded which) from PBMCs. The receptor source for this set is a human donor with aplastic anemia.

The chain uses TRBV10-3 and TRBJ2-7; the D is unclear. The CDR3 has 14 residues. V lost 4 bases to trimming and J lost 2 bases, with 12 bases between them. Germline V gene sequence: CDR1 ENHRY, CDR2 SYGVKD. The CDR3 DNA reads as TGTGCCATCAGTGCATCGGACGGAACCTACGAGCAGTACTTC. It translates to CAISASDGTYEQYF.

The sample holds many counts of this clonotype. J is TRBJ2-3 and V is TRBV20-1, with D possibly matching TRBD2 (6 bases). Germline V CDR1 and CDR2: DFQATT, SNEGSKA (reference sequence). Deletions cut 2 bases from V and 4 bases from J, with 16 bases between. This CDR3 has 15 residues. The CDR3 DNA reads as TGCAGTGCTAGAATGGGCGGGGCTAGCGCAGATACGCAGTATTTT. It translates to CSARMGGASADTQYF.

In its sample, this clonotype was seen many times. This rearrangement joins TRBV19 to TRBJ2-1; D is unclear. Trimming took off 6 bases at V and 5 bases at J, with 8 bases between the two ends. The CDR3 is 12 residues long. Germline-derived CDR1 and CDR2 are LNHDA and SQIVND (reference sequence). The CDR3 protein is CASRAANNEQFF. CDR3 sequence (DNA): TGTGCCAGTAGGGCAGCCAACAATGAGCAGTTCTTC.

The chain uses TRBV5-6 and TRBJ2-7, with D possibly being TRBD1 or TRBD2 (5 bases each). In germline, CDR1 is SGHDT, CDR2 YYEEEE. V gave up 3 bases and J gave up 7 bases, with 8 bases separating them. The CDR3 is made up of 11 amino acids. The CDR3, as DNA: TGTGCCAGCAGCTGGGGGTGGGAGCAGTACTTC. Protein product: CASSWGWEQYF.

Ten or more counts support this clonotype. The chain joins TRBV5-6 to TRBJ2-1; 8 bases agree with TRBD1. This CDR3 contains 16 residues. V was clipped by 6 bases and J by 0 bases; unmatched bases: 8. From germline, CDR1 is SGHDT and CDR2 YYEEEE. CDR3: CASTDPGTGSYNEQFF. The CDR3 DNA reads TGTGCCAGCACGGACCCCGGGACAGGCTCCTACAATGAGCAGTTCTTC.

This clonotype was observed a handful of times. A much larger clone lies one base from this, so it may be a read error. The genes are TRBV6-1 and TRBJ1-1; D possibly corresponds to TRBD1 (5 bases). This CDR3 is 15 amino acids long. From germline, CDR1 is MNHNS and CDR2 SASEGT. The CDR3 loop is CASSSQPQGGTEVFF. CDR3 nucleotide sequence: TGTGCCAGCAGCTCCCAACCTCAGGGTGGCACTGAAGTTTTCTTT.

The CDR3 loop is CAWSVRWDRGGEKLFF. DNA of the CDR3: TGTGCCTGGAGTGTACGGTGGGACAGGGGAGGTGAAAAACTGTTTTTT. The chain carries TRBV30 and TRBJ1-4, with 10 bases matching TRBD1. The CDR3 is made up of 16 amino acids. Per the germline V gene, CDR1 is GTSNPN and CDR2 is SVGIG (reference sequence). Trimming took 0 bases from V and 7 from J; bases not matched to a gene: 8.

For this clonotype: It may be a read error: a sequence one base away is much more abundant. This CDR3 fails to terminate in the conserved phenylalanine or tryptophan, so it likely reflects a read error. The chain employs TRBV5-1 and TRBJ2-1; D might be TRBD1 or TRBD2, each matching 5 bases. This CDR3 contains 13 residues. CDR1 and CDR2 (germline): SGHRS, YFSETQ. Trimming shortened V by 0 bases and J by 8 bases, and 9 bases separated the two germline ends. As DNA, the CDR3 is TGCGCCAGCAGCTTGGGGGACGTGGATGAGCAGTTCTCC. Protein product: CASSLGDVDEQFS.

This clonotype was detected only a few times. The chain uses TRBV10-2 and TRBJ1-2; 9 bases are shared with TRBD1. Germline assignment: CDR1 WSHSY and CDR2 SAAADI. The CDR3 runs 15 residues. V was pared by 0 bases and J by 7 bases, with 6 bases of the junction left unmatched. The CDR3: CASSESRRDRVGYTF. The CDR3 bases are TGCGCCAGCAGTGAGTCGAGAAGGGACAGGGTTGGCTACACCTTC.

This clonotype was found a few times. A much larger clone differs by one base, so this may be a read error. The chain joins TRBV7-2 to TRBJ1-3; TRBD1 matches at 9 bases. Looked up from germline, CDR1 is SGHTA and CDR2 is FQGNSA. The CDR3 is 15 residues long. CDR3 nucleotide sequence: TGTGCCGGCAGCTACGGGACAGGGAAAGGAAACACCATATATTTT. It codes for CAGSYGTGKGNTIYF.

This clonotype appeared a few times. This sequence joins TRBV25-1 and TRBJ1-1; D not resolved. Trimming removed 4 bases at V and 1 base at J, with 10 bases between. Germline-derived CDR1 and CDR2 are MGHDK and SYGVNS. CDR3 size: 14 residues. CDR3 in DNA: TGTGCCAGCAGTGGGGCGTCGGGGAACACTGAAGCTTTCTTT. Amino acid sequence: CASSGASGNTEAFF.

V gene TRBV19 combines with J gene TRBJ1-5, with TRBD1 matching 8 bases. The germline V gene has CDR1 LNHDA and CDR2 SQIVND (reference sequence). The CDR3 is 14 amino acids. V lost 5 bases, J lost 7 bases, and 7 bases stayed unmatched. CDR3 coding DNA: TGTGCCAGTAGTCGAGGACAGGGTGGCCAGCCCCAGCATTTT. It encodes CASSRGQGGQPQHF.

J is TRBJ2-7 and V is TRBV5-1, with D perhaps being TRBD1 or TRBD2 (5 bases each). The CDR3 spans 16 residues. Germline loops: CDR1 SGHRS, CDR2 YFSETQ. The ends were cut back, 0 bases at V and 3 bases at J, with 16 bases in the middle. The CDR3 DNA is TGCGCCAGCAGCTTGGCCGGGGCCCAAGTAGACTACGAGCAGTACTTC. Encoded protein: CASSLAGAQVDYEQYF.

As concerns this clonotype: This may arise from a read error, as a much more abundant clone is one base away. The chain links TRBV20-1 to TRBJ2-2; TRBD1 or TRBD2 may be the D gene (5 bases each). The CDR3 is made up of 14 amino acids. Germline V lookup: CDR1 DFQATT, CDR2 SNEGSKA (reference sequence). The CDR3 loop is CSALLVGPTGELSF. CDR3 nucleotide sequence: TGCAGTGCCTTATTGGTGGGACCCACCGGGGAGCTGTCTTTT.

The genes are TRBV24-1 and TRBJ1-2; D call uncertain. Trimming removed 3 bases at V and 4 bases at J, with 5 bases between. The CDR3 spans 12 residues. Per the germline V gene, CDR1 is KGHDR and CDR2 is SFDVKD. The CDR3 region is CATSDPIYGYTF. The DNA of the CDR3 is TGTGCCACCAGTGATCCTATCTATGGCTACACCTTC.

This rearrangement joins TRBV18 to TRBJ1-4, with TRBD1 as a possible D gene (6 bases). CDR3 length: 15 residues. The V end was cut by 5 bases, the J end by 0 bases, with 10 bases between. In germline, CDR1 is KGHSH, CDR2 LQKENI. CDR3 bases: TGTGCCAGCTCAATTCGACAGGCAACTAATGAAAAACTGTTTTTT. Translating gives CASSIRQATNEKLFF.

The CDR3 loop reads CASSDPRTGLAGEETQYF. CDR3 in DNA: TGTGCCAGCAGTGACCCGCGAACGGGACTAGCGGGCGAGGAGACCCAGTACTTC. The chain uses TRBV25-1 and TRBJ2-5; TRBD2 agrees at 12 bases. Per germline, CDR1 MGHDK and CDR2 SYGVNS. With V trimmed by 3 bases and J by 5 bases, 13 bases remained unmatched. This CDR3 comprises 18 residues.

V is TRBV19 and J is TRBJ1-5, with unresolved D. Trimming took 1 base from V and 3 from J, leaving 7 bases between them. The germline V gene encodes CDR1 LNHDA and CDR2 SQIVND (reference sequence). This CDR3 has 14 residues. This CDR3 reads CASSIGHNNQPQHF. DNA for the CDR3: TGTGCCAGTAGTATAGGACACAACAATCAGCCCCAGCATTTT. Drawing the rest from reference TRBV19 and TRBJ1-5, the complete variable domain is DGGITQSPKYLFRKEGQNVTLSCEQNLNHDAMYWYRQDPGQGLRLIYYSQIVNDFQKGDIAEGYSVSREKKESFPLTVTSAQKNPTAFYLCASSIGHNNQPQHFGDGTRLSIL.

The rearrangement links TRBV20-1 to TRBJ2-7; 10 bases fit TRBD2. The J call may be in error: the DNA end matches TRBJ2-1 better. This CDR3 is built from 13 residues. In germline, CDR1 is DFQATT, CDR2 SNEGSKA (reference sequence). CDR3 sequence: CSASRSGGMGQFF. In DNA form, the CDR3 reads TGCAGTGCTAGCCGTAGCGGGGGGATGGGGCAGTTCTTC.

The chain uses TRBV15 and TRBJ1-5; D not resolved. Trimming stripped 0 bases from V and 7 bases from J, with 10 bases between. Looked up from germline, CDR1 is LNHNV and CDR2 is YYDKDF (reference sequence). The CDR3 extends over 14 amino acids. CDR3 bases: TGTGCCACCAGCAGAGATTTAGACTCGCAGCCCCAGCATTTT. This sequence encodes CATSRDLDSQPQHF.

J is TRBJ2-1 and V is TRBV20-1, with TRBD1 identical over 9 bases. CDR3 length: 12 residues. The germline V gene encodes CDR1 DFQATT and CDR2 SNEGSKA (reference sequence). Trimming at V came to 6 bases and at J to 6 bases, leaving 3 bases not matched to a gene. The CDR3 sequence is CSAGTGTNEQFF. The CDR3 DNA reads TGCAGTGCCGGGACAGGGACCAATGAGCAGTTCTTC.